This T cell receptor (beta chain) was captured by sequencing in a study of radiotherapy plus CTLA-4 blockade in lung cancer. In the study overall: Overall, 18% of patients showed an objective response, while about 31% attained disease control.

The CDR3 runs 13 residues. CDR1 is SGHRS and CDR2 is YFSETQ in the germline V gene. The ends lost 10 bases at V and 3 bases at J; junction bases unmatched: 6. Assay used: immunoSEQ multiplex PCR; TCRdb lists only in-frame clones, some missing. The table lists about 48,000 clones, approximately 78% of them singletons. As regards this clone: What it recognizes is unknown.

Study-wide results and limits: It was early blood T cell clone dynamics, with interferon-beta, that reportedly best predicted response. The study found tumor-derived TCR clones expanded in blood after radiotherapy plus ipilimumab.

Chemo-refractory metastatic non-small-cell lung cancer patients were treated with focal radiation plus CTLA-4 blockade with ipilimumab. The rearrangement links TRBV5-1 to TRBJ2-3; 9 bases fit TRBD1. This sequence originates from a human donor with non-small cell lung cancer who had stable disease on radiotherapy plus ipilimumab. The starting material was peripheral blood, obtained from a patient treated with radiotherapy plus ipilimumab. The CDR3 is CAARDRETDTQYF. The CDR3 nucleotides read TGCGCCGCCAGGGACAGGGAAACAGATACGCAGTATTTT. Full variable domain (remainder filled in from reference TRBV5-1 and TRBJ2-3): KAGVTQTPRYLIKTRGQQVTLSCSPISGHRSVSWYQQTPGQGLQFLFEYFSETQRNKGNFPGRFSGRQFSNSRSEMNVSTLELGDSALYLCAARDRETDTQYFGPGTRLTVL.